This entry describes one T cell receptor (beta chain). Its antigen is currently unknown. Generated by immunoSEQ multiplex PCR, the TCRdb table keeps only in-frame clones and is missing some. The table has around 130,000 clones, over 85% seen once; the top ten hold roughly 0.15%. There are 15 residues in the CDR3. Between the trimmed V and J ends, which lost 4 bases and 1 base, there was a span of 11 bases. Germline V lookup: CDR1 SGHRS, CDR2 YFSETQ. This sample is drawn from a study of graft-versus-host responses after intestinal transplantation. Here the sequenced sample was unstimulated CD4+ T cells sorted from spleen or lymph node cells, taken before intestinal transplant. The V and J genes are TRBV5-1 and TRBJ1-4; weak D call: TRBD1 (6 bases). This receptor was identified in a human donor who received an intestinal transplant. The CDR3 loop reads CASSLQGLTNEKLFF. In DNA form, the CDR3 reads TGCGCCAGCAGCCTCCAGGGGCTAACTAATGAAAAACTGTTTTTT.